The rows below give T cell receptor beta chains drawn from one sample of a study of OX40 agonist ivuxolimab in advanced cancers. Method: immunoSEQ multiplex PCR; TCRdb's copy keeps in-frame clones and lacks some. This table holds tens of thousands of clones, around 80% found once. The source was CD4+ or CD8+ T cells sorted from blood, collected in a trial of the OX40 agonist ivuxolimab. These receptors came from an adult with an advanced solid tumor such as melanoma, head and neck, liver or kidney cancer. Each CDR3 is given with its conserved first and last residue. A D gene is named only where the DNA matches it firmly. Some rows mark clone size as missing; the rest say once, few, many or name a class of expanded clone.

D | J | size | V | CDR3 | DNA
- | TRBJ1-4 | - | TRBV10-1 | CASSYGRGREKLFF | TGCGCCAGCAGCTACGGACGGGGGAGAGAAAAACTGTTTTTT
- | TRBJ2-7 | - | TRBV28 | CASFGGSYEQYF | TGTGCCAGCTTTGGGGGCTCCTACGAGCAGTACTTC
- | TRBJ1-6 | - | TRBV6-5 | CASSKGGALNSPLHF | TGTGCCAGCAGTAAAGGAGGGGCCTTGAATTCACCCCTCCACTTT
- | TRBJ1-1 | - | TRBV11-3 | CASSLGAAENTEAFF | TGTGCCAGCAGCTTAGGAGCGGCAGAGAACACTGAAGCTTTCTTT
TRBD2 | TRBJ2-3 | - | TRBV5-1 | CASCSSGDRTDTQYF | TGCGCCAGCTGCTCTAGCGGGGACCGCACAGATACGCAGTATTTT
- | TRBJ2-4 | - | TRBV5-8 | CASTMGGGAKNIQYF | TGTGCCAGCACCATGGGAGGGGGGGCCAAAAACATTCAGTACTTC
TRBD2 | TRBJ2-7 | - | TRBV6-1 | CASSAAGGPYEQYF | TGTGCCAGCAGTGCAGCGGGAGGACCCTACGAGCAGTACTTC
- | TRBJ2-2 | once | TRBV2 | CATALYANTGELFF | TGTGCCACCGCATTATACGCGAACACCGGGGAGCTGTTTTTT
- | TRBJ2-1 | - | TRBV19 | CASASFLLQSFNEQFF | TGTGCCAGCGCCTCCTTTTTGCTCCAGTCCTTCAATGAGCAGTTCTTC
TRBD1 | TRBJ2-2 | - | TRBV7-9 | CASSLAGTGRAGELFF | TGTGCCAGCAGCTTAGCCGGGACAGGGAGAGCCGGGGAGCTGTTTTTT
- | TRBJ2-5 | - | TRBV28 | CASSLREPETQYF | TGTGCCAGCAGTTTACGAGAGCCGGAGACCCAGTACTTC
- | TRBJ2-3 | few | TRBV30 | CAWSLTSEGADTQYF | TGTGCCTGGAGTCTTACTAGCGAGGGGGCGGATACGCAGTATTTT
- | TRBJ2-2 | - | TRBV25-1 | CASSETGGRAGELFF | TGTGCCAGCAGTGAGACAGGAGGTAGGGCCGGGGAGCTGTTTTTT
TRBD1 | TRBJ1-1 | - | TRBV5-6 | CASSSTSGGWAEAFF | TGTGCCAGCAGCTCGACTTCAGGGGGTTGGGCTGAAGCTTTCTTT
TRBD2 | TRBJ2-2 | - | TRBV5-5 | CASSPRGTGELFF | TGTGCCAGCAGCCCGCGGGGGACCGGGGAGCTGTTTTTT
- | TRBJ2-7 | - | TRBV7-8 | CASSLRGGAVEQYF | TGTGCCAGCAGCTTAAGGGGCGGTGCAGTCGAGCAGTACTTC
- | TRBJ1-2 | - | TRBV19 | CASSAGTHGYTF | TGTGCCAGTAGTGCCGGGACCCATGGCTACACCTTC